A single sample is the source of the 11 T cell receptor beta chains below, sequenced in a study of T-cell memory formation after mild COVID-19. TCRdb recomputed calls from the 5' RACE reads with MiXCR, one row per CDR3 protein. The sample shows around 310,000 distinct CDR3 sequences, about 20% of them seen only once. Input material: PBMCs or a T cell subset sorted from them (not recorded which). These receptors all stem from a man aged 18 to 29 who had mild COVID-19 (a few samples of this study predate the infection). Cell type and time point are not known.

The chain employs TRBV5-5 and TRBJ1-3; D is uncertain. This CDR3 is 16 amino acids long. Germline CDR1 SGHKS, CDR2 YYEKEE (reference sequence). Trimming removed 4 bases at V and 0 bases at J, with 14 bases between. This chain's CDR3 is CASSLEQSTSGNTIYF. In DNA form, the CDR3 reads TGTGCCAGCAGCCTGGAGCAGAGCACCTCTGGAAACACCATATATTTT.

The V gene is TRBV7-9, the J gene TRBJ1-2; possible D gene TRBD1, 6 bases. Germline CDR1 reads SEHNR; CDR2 reads FQNEAQ (reference sequence). V gave up 3 bases and J gave up 4 bases, with 12 bases separating them. This CDR3 has 14 residues. For the CDR3, the DNA is TGTGCCAGCAGCTTCGAACGGACAGTCTATGGCTACACCTTC. Translation gives CASSFERTVYGYTF.

The V gene is TRBV2, the J gene TRBJ2-3; TRBD1 agrees at 7 bases. Trimming at V came to 6 bases and at J to 0 bases, leaving 3 bases not matched to a gene. The CDR3 totals 14 residues. In germline, CDR1 is SNHLY, CDR2 FYNNEI. The CDR3 nucleotides are TGTGCCAGCAGAATGACAGGGAGCACAGATACGCAGTATTTT. Encoded protein: CASRMTGSTDTQYF.

The chain combines TRBV7-3 with TRBJ2-1; 11 bases are shared with TRBD2. The germline CDR1 and CDR2 sequences are SGHTA and FQGTGA. Trimming removed 5 bases from V and 7 bases from J; junction bases left unmatched: 7. The CDR3 spans 15 residues. The CDR3 is CASSPTSGGWNEQFF. DNA of the CDR3: TGTGCCAGCAGCCCTACTAGCGGGGGATGGAATGAGCAGTTCTTC.

This clonotype was seen only a few times. V is TRBV9 and J is TRBJ1-5; D may be TRBD1 (5 bases). Trimming cost V 4 bases and J 6 bases, with 17 bases left between them. This CDR3 comprises 15 residues. Germline V gene sequence: CDR1 SGDLS, CDR2 YYNGEE. The CDR3 DNA sequence: TGTGCCAGCAGCTTTAGAGGGGAGGAAAGTCAGCCCCAGCATTTT. Its protein product is CASSFRGEESQPQHF.

This clonotype has more than one count but fewer than ten. The CDR3 loop is CSARVGSSNQPQHF. The CDR3 bases are TGCAGTGCTAGAGTCGGCAGTAGCAATCAGCCCCAGCATTTT. This sequence joins TRBV20-1 and TRBJ1-5; D uncertain. Between the trimmed V and J ends, which lost 1 base and 0 bases, there was a span of 7 bases. Germline V CDR1 and CDR2: DFQATT, SNEGSKA (reference sequence). The CDR3 is 14 residues long.

The V gene is TRBV18, the J gene TRBJ1-5; maybe TRBD1 (5 bases). The V end was cut by 3 bases, the J end by 2 bases, with 8 bases between. The germline V gene encodes CDR1 KGHSH and CDR2 LQKENI. The CDR3 is 14 residues long. This chain's CDR3 is CASSPREGNQPQHF. CDR3 sequence (DNA): TGTGCCAGCTCACCCAGGGAAGGCAATCAGCCCCAGCATTTT.

The chain couples TRBV12-3 or TRBV12-4 to TRBJ2-5, with 9 bases lining up with TRBD1. The V gene end was trimmed by 2 bases and the J gene end by 5 bases; junction bases not matched to a gene: 6. CDR3 size: 15 residues. In nucleotides, the CDR3 is TGTGCCAGCAGTTTACCCGGGACAGGGTTGGAGACCCAGTACTTC. Its translation is CASSLPGTGLETQYF.

This clonotype was found many times. The chain combines TRBV3-1 with TRBJ1-6; 12 bases are shared with TRBD1. Trimming at V came to 6 bases and at J to 9 bases, leaving 3 bases not matched to a gene. The CDR3 runs to 14 residues. Germline CDR1 reads LGHDT; CDR2 reads YNNKEL (reference sequence). CDR3 coding DNA: TGTGCCAGCAGTCCGGGACAGGGGGCTTCACCCCTCCACTTT. Protein product: CASSPGQGASPLHF.

This clonotype appeared a few times. The chain is built from TRBV7-7 and TRBJ2-1; 11 bases fit TRBD2. Unmatched junction bases numbered 6, after V lost 5 bases and J lost 3 bases. Germline V CDR1 and CDR2: SSHAT, FNYEAQ (reference sequence). The CDR3 consists of 16 residues. CDR3 coding DNA: TGTGCCAGCAGCCCTACCGGGACTAGCGGCTACAATGAGCAGTTCTTC. The encoded protein is CASSPTGTSGYNEQFF.

This clonotype was detected a few times. This sequence joins TRBV24-1 and TRBJ2-6; perhaps TRBD2 as D (7 bases). The germline V and J ends were trimmed by 8 bases and 1 base, with 11 bases remaining between them. CDR3 length: 15 amino acids. Germline V gives CDR1 KGHDR, CDR2 SFDVKD. The CDR3 DNA is TGTGCCACCAAGGGGGGGCTTTCTGGGGCCAACGTCCTGACTTTC. This sequence encodes CATKGGLSGANVLTF.